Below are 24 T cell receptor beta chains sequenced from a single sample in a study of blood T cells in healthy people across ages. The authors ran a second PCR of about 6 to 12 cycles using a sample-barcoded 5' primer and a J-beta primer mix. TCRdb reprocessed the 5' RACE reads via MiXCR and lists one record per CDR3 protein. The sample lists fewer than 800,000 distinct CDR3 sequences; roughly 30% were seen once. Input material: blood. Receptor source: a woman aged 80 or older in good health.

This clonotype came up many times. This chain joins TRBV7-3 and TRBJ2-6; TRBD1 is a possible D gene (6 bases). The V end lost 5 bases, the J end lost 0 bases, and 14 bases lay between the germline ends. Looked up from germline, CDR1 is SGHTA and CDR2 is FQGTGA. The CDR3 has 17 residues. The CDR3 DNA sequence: TGTGCCAGCAGCCCCGGACAGCGTTACTCTGGGGCCAACGTCCTGACTTTC. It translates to CASSPGQRYSGANVLTF.

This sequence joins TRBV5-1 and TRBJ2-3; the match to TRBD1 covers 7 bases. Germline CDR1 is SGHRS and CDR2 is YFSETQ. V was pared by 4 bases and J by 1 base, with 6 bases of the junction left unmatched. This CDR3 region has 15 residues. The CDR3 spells CASSLGTAGTDTQYF. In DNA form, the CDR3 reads TGCGCCAGCAGCCTCGGGACAGCAGGCACAGATACGCAGTATTTT.

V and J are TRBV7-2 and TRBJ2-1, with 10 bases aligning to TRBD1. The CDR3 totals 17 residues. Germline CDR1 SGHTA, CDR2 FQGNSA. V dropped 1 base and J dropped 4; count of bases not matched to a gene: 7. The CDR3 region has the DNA TGTGCCAGCAGCTTAGACCCCGGGACAGGGGCATACAATGAGCAGTTCTTC. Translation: CASSLDPGTGAYNEQFF.

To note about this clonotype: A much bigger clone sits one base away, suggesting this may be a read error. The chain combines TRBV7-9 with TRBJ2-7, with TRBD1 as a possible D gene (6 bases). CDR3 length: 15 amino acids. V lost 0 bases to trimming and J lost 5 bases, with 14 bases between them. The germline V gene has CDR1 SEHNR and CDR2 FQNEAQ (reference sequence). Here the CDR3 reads CASSLALGGPNEQYF. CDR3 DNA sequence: TGTGCCAGCAGCTTAGCCCTAGGGGGTCCGAACGAGCAGTACTTC.

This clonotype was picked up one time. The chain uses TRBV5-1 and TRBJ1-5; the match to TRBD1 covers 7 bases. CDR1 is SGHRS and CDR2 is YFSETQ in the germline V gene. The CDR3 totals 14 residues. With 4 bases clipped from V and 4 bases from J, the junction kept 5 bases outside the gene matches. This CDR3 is CASSHGTENQPQHF. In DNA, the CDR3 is TGCGCCAGCAGCCACGGGACAGAGAATCAGCCCCAGCATTTT.

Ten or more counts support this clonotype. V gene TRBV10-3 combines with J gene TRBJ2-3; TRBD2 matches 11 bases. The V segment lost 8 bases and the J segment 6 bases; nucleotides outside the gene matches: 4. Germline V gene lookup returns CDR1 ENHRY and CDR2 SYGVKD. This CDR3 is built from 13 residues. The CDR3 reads CAISSGGWDTQYF. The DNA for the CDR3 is TGTGCCATCTCTAGCGGGGGGTGGGATACGCAGTATTTT.

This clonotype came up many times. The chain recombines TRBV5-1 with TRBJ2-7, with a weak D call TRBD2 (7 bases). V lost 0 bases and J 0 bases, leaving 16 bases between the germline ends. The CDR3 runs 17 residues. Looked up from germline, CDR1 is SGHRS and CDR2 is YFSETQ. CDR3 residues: CASSLATRGARSYEQYF. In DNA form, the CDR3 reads TGCGCCAGCAGCTTGGCCACACGGGGGGCCCGCTCCTACGAGCAGTACTTC.

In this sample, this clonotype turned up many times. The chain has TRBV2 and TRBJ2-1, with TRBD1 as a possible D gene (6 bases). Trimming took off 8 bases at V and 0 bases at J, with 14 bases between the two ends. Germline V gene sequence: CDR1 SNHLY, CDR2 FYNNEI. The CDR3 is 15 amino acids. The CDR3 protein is CASGRRQDSYNEQFF. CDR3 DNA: TGTGCCAGCGGAAGGAGACAGGACTCCTACAATGAGCAGTTCTTC.

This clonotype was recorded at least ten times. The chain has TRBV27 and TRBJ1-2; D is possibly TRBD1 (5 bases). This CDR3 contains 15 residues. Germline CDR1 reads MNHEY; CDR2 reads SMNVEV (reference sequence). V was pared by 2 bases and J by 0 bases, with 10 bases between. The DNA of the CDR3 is TGTGCCAGCAGTTTAAAGACAGAAGCTAACTATGGCTACACCTTC. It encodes CASSLKTEANYGYTF.

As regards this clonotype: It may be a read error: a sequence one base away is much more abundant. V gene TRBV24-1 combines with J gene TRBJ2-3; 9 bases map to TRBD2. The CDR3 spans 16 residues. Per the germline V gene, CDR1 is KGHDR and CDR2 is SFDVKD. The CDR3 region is CATSEGSGGRTDTRYF. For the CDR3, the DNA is TGTGCCACCAGTGAAGGGAGCGGGGGGCGCACAGATACGCGGTATTTT.

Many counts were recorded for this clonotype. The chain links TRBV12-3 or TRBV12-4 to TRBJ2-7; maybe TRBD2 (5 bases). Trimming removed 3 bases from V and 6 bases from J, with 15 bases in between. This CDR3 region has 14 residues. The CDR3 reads CASSFGQRGSEQYF. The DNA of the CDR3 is TGTGCCAGCAGTTTTGGGCAACGAGGGTCCGAGCAGTACTTC.

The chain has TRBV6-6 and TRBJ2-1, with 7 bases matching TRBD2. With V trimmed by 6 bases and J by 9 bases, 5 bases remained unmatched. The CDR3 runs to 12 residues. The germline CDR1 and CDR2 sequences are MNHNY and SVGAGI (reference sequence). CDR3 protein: CASSRGVGEQFF. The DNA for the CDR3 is TGTGCCAGCAGCCGGGGGGTCGGTGAGCAGTTCTTC.

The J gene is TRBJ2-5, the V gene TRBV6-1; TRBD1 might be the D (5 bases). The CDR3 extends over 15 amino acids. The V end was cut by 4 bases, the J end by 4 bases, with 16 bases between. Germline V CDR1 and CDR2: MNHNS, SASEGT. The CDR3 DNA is TGTGCCAGCAGTGGTGGATCCAGGGCGGTAGAGACCCAGTACTTC. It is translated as CASSGGSRAVETQYF.

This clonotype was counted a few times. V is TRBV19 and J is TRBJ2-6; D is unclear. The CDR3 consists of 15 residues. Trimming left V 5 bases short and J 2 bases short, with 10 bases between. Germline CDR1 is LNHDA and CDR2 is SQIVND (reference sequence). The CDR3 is CASSATLPGANVLTF. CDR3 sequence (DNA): TGTGCCAGTAGTGCGACCCTGCCTGGGGCCAACGTCCTGACTTTC.

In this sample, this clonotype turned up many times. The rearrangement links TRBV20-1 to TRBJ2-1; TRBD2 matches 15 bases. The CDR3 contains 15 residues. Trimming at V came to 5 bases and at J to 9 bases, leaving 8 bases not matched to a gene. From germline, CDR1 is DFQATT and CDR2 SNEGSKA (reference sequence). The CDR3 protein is CSAAPGLAGGGEQFF. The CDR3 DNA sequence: TGCAGTGCTGCTCCGGGACTAGCGGGGGGCGGTGAGCAGTTCTTC.

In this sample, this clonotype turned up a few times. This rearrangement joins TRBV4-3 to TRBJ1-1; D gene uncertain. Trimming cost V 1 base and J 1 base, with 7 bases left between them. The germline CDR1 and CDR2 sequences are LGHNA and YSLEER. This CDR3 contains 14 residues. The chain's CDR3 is CASSQGVANTEAFF. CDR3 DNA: TGCGCCAGCAGCCAAGGGGTAGCGAACACTGAAGCTTTCTTT.

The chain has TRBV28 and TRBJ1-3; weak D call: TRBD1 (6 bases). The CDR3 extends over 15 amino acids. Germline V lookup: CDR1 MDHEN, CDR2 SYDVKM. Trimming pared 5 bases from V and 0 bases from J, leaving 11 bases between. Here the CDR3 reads CASSRGGSSGNTIYF. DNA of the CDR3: TGTGCCAGCAGTCGAGGGGGAAGCTCTGGAAACACCATATATTTT.

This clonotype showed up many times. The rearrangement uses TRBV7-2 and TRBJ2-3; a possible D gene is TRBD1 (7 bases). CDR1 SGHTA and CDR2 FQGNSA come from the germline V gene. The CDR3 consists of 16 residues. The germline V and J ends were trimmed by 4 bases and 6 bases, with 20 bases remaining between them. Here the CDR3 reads CASSSGGQQALDTQYF. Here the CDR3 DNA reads TGTGCCAGCAGCTCCGGGGGACAGCAGGCTCTGGATACGCAGTATTTT.

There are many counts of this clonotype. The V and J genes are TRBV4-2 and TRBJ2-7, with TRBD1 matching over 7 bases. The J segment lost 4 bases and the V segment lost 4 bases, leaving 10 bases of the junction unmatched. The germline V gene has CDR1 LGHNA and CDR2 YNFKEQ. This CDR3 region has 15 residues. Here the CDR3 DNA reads TGTGCCAGCAGCCGCCCGGGACAGACGAGGTACGAGCAGTACTTC. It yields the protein CASSRPGQTRYEQYF.

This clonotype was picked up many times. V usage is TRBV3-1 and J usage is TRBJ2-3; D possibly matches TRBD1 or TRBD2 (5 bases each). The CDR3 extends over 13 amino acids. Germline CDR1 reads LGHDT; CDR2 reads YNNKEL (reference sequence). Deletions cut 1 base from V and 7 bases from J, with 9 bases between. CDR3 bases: TGTGCCAGCAGCCAAGGGGGGACGTATACGCAGTATTTT. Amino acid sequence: CASSQGGTYTQYF.

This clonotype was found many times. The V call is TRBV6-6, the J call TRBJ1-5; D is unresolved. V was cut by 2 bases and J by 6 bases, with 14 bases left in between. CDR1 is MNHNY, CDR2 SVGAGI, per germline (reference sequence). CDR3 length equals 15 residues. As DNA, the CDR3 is TGTGCCAGCAGTTACGTCCCAGGCCCAAGTCAGCCCCAGCATTTT. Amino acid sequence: CASSYVPGPSQPQHF.

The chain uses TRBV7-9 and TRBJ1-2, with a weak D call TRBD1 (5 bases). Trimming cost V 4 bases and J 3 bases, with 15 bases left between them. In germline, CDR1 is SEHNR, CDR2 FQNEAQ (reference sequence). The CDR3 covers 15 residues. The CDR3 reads CASSSGQFSHYGYTF. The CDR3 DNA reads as TGTGCCAGCAGCTCCGGACAATTCTCCCACTATGGCTACACCTTC.

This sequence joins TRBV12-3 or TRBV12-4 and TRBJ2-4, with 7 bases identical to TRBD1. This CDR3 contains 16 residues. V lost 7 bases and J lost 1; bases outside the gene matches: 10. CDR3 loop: CASTIQGLMAKNIQYF. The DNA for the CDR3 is TGTGCCAGCACTATACAGGGGTTGATGGCCAAAAACATTCAGTACTTC.

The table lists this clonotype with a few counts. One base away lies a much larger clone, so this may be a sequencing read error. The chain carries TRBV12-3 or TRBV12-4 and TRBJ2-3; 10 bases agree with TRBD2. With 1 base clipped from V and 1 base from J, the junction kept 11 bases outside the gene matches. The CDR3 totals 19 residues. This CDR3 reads CASSLESGGGEMRTDTQYF. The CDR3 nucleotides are TGTGCCAGCAGTTTAGAGAGCGGGGGGGGTGAAATGCGCACAGATACGCAGTATTTT.